The source of this T cell receptor beta chain is a study of T cells in Graves' hyperthyroidism and ophthalmopathy (dated by TCRdb to the late 2010s). Describing the broader study: Peripheral blood samples were taken at the time of initial diagnosis, prior to any treatment. The paper describes TCR Vbeta CDR3 sequencing of about 140 peripheral blood samples, made up of roughly 40 ophthalmopathy patients, over 70 hyperthyroidism patients and roughly 17 progressor patients. The 100 discovery patients were randomly split 7:3 into training and test sets. To identify distinguishing TCR V-J signatures, a discovery cohort of about 95 patients was used, comprising some 45 with Graves' ophthalmopathy and some 60 with stable Graves' hyperthyroidism. Thyroid tissue and blood T-cell repertoires from about six Graves' hyperthyroidism patients were also compared in the study. Whether ophthalmopathy could be predicted prospectively was tested in an independent validation cohort made up of under 20 hyperthyroidism patients plus 17 patients who later progressed to ophthalmopathy. After sampling, hyperthyroidism patients received methimazole starting at 30 mg daily, and ophthalmopathy patients received high-dose intravenous methylprednisolone. Broader findings and caveats from the paper: A 13 V-J signature model separated ophthalmopathy from stable hyperthyroidism, with approximately 87% sensitivity and roughly 81% specificity in cross-validation and 80%/75% in testing. In validation, the model predicted progression to ophthalmopathy a median of 6.5 months before onset, with about 64% sensitivity and 72.22% specificity. Most expanded thyroid clonotypes (frequency above 0.001) were also detected in blood, suggesting blood repertoires may reflect thyroid immune responses. Sample size was not statistically predetermined, and blinding of investigators to group allocation was not performed.

Remarks on this clonotype: Its antigen specificity is not known. No base quality information exists; no much larger clone differs at one position.

Moderately to severely active disease, a Clinical Activity Score of at least 3, a NOSPECS grade of at least 4, and a duration under 3 months were present in ophthalmopathy patients. Patients with uncontrolled infections, other autoimmune diseases, pregnancy or lactation were excluded. Clinical symptoms, serum thyroxine and TRAb, thyroid ultrasound, and orbital computed tomography formed the basis for the diagnoses. PBMCs were separated from approximately 10 ml of fresh peripheral blood using Ficoll-Paque density gradient centrifugation. Total RNA was extracted using Trizol reagent, and RNA quality was assessed on an Agilent 2100 Bioanalyzer. The TCR beta CDR3 regions were amplified from the RNA transcripts. A first-round RT-PCR of the TCR CDR3 used the HTBI primer set with the Qiagen OneStep RT-PCR kit. A second multiplex PCR round built the libraries, followed by size selection and purification. The libraries were sequenced on an Illumina HiSeq2000 using paired-end 100 bp reads. In the original analysis: SOAPnuke was used to process the raw data, with reads discarded if the reads contained adapters or uncalled bases, had a mean Phred below 15, or lacked an exact constant-primer or identifier match. COPE v1.2.5 was used to merge high-quality paired reads, and clonotypes were defined as unique nucleotide sequences. Clonotypes were aligned to IMGT TRBV, TRBD and TRBJ reference segments using MiTCR v1.1. The analysis was restricted to V-J combinations with a frequency above 0.0001, which together covered approximately 99% of the repertoires. The TCS score was defined as F50 (clonal expansion) divided by E x V (chaos), with BLOSUM62-based TCRdist calculated between CDR3 peptides within each V-J. Welch's t-statistics and random forest reduced fewer than 600 V-J features to around 14, which were used in a naive Bayes classifier (R e1071). The raw public reads went through TCRdb reprocessing: fastp at Q25, MiXCR clone calling, in-frame beta chains kept. Rows with a matching CDR3 protein are joined into one entry that keeps the most common DNA and genes. It is TCRdb's table, rather than the study itself, that gives the V and J calls and clone size. The sample contains fewer than 700,000 distinct CDR3 sequences, 15% to 20% of them found a single time. Jointly, the top ten make up about 16% of the sample.

The germline ends are 14 bases apart after V is trimmed by 4 bases and J by 8 bases. The CDR3 numbers 14 residues from cysteine through phenylalanine. Only the CDR3 portion is preserved as DNA: 42 bases, with reading frame beginning at the first base. The chain uses TRBV12-3 or TRBV12-4 and TRBJ1-4, with TRBD1 perhaps the D gene, on 5 matching bases. The sample comprised blood. The TCR sequence derives from a woman between 18 and 30 years old with Graves' ophthalmopathy. CDR3 reads: CASSSRDLGEKLFF. Here is the DNA: TGTGCCAGCAGTTCTCGGGACCTGGGGGAAAAACTGTTTTTT.